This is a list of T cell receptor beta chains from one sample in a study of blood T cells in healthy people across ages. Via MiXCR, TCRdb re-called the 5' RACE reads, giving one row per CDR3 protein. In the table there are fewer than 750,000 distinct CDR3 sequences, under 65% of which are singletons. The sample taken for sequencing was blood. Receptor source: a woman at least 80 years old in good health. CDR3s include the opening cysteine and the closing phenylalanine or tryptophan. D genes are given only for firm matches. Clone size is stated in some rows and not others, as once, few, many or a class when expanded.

CDR3 protein: CASSQDASGGRNEQFF
CDR3 DNA: TGTGCCAGCAGCCAAGACGCCAGCGGGGGACGCAATGAGCAGTTCTTC
clone size: NA
D gene: TRBD2
J gene: TRBJ2-1
V gene: TRBV4-2

CDR3 protein: CSAPRASNTGELFF
CDR3 DNA: TGCAGTGCCCCCAGGGCTTCGAACACCGGGGAGCTGTTTTTT
clone size: NA
D gene: NA
J gene: TRBJ2-2
V gene: TRBV20-1

CDR3 protein: CSVESLALGANVLTF
CDR3 DNA: TGCAGCGTTGAATCATTGGCGTTAGGGGCCAACGTCCTGACTTTC
clone size: once
D gene: NA
J gene: TRBJ2-6
V gene: TRBV29-1

CDR3 protein: CASSEEGYGYTF
CDR3 DNA: TGTGCCAGCAGTGAAGAGGGGTATGGCTACACCTTC
clone size: many
D gene: NA
J gene: TRBJ1-2
V gene: TRBV2

CDR3 protein: CSARGGRGLDTQYF
CDR3 DNA: TGCAGTGCCAGGGGAGGGCGGGGGTTAGATACGCAGTATTTT
clone size: NA
D gene: NA
J gene: TRBJ2-3
V gene: TRBV20-1

CDR3 protein: CASKIGSTDTQYF
CDR3 DNA: TGTGCCAGCAAGATCGGAAGCACAGATACGCAGTATTTT
clone size: NA
D gene: NA
J gene: TRBJ2-3
V gene: TRBV12-3/TRBV12-4

CDR3 protein: CASSSGTYYEQYF
CDR3 DNA: TGTGCCAGCAGTAGCGGGACCTACTACGAGCAGTACTTC
clone size: many
D gene: TRBD2
J gene: TRBJ2-7
V gene: TRBV28

CDR3 protein: CASSYARPPYGYTF
CDR3 DNA: TGTGCCAGCAGTTACGCGCGGCCACCGTATGGCTACACCTTC
clone size: NA
D gene: NA
J gene: TRBJ1-2
V gene: TRBV6-6

CDR3 protein: CASSLGAGTHNEQFF
CDR3 DNA: TGTGCCAGCAGCTTAGGAGCCGGGACCCACAATGAGCAGTTCTTC
clone size: few
D gene: NA
J gene: TRBJ2-1
V gene: TRBV7-9

CDR3 protein: CAHSPDFTSGGYTF
CDR3 DNA: TGTGCCCACTCACCGGACTTCACCTCTGGTGGCTACACCTTC
clone size: NA
D gene: NA
J gene: TRBJ1-2
V gene: TRBV30

CDR3 protein: CASSWGGGASYNEQFF
CDR3 DNA: TGCGCCAGCAGCTGGGGAGGGGGGGCCTCCTACAATGAGCAGTTCTTC
clone size: NA
D gene: NA
J gene: TRBJ2-1
V gene: TRBV5-1

CDR3 protein: CSARGTGFEQFF
CDR3 DNA: TGCAGTGCTAGAGGGACAGGGTTTGAGCAGTTCTTC
clone size: NA
D gene: TRBD1
J gene: TRBJ2-1
V gene: TRBV20-1

CDR3 protein: CASSVGTSGGTDTQYF
CDR3 DNA: TGTGCCAGCAGTGTTGGGACTAGCGGGGGCACAGATACGCAGTATTTT
clone size: many
D gene: TRBD2
J gene: TRBJ2-3
V gene: TRBV2

CDR3 protein: CSADRAGTGYEQYF
CDR3 DNA: TGCAGTGCTGACCGCGCGGGAACTGGGTACGAGCAGTACTTC
clone size: many
D gene: NA
J gene: TRBJ2-7
V gene: TRBV20-1

CDR3 protein: CSARYIRDLPYEQYF
CDR3 DNA: TGCAGTGCTAGATATATACGGGACTTACCATACGAGCAGTACTTC
clone size: NA
D gene: NA
J gene: TRBJ2-7
V gene: TRBV20-1

CDR3 protein: CASSLEGVENYGYTF
CDR3 DNA: TGCGCCAGCAGCTTGGAAGGTGTCGAAAACTATGGCTACACCTTC
clone size: NA
D gene: NA
J gene: TRBJ1-2
V gene: TRBV5-1

CDR3 protein: CARSRDTRTYSGANVLTF
CDR3 DNA: TGTGCCCGTTCGAGGGACACCCGAACCTACTCTGGGGCCAACGTCCTGACTTTC
clone size: few
D gene: NA
J gene: TRBJ2-6
V gene: TRBV19

CDR3 protein: CASSLRRTVETQYF
CDR3 DNA: TGTGCCAGCAGCTTACGAAGGACAGTCGAGACCCAGTACTTC
clone size: NA
D gene: NA
J gene: TRBJ2-5
V gene: TRBV7-2

CDR3 protein: CASRSHTAIGELFF
CDR3 DNA: TGTGCCAGCCGAAGTCACACAGCCATAGGGGAGCTGTTTTTT
clone size: NA
D gene: NA
J gene: TRBJ2-2
V gene: TRBV7-2

CDR3 protein: CASIGTSGPQETQYF
CDR3 DNA: TGTGCCAGCATCGGGACTAGCGGGCCCCAAGAGACCCAGTACTTC
clone size: NA
D gene: NA
J gene: TRBJ2-5
V gene: TRBV21-1

CDR3 protein: CASSSGGRGYTF
CDR3 DNA: TGTGCCAGCAGCTCGGGAGGGAGAGGCTACACCTTC
clone size: NA
D gene: NA
J gene: TRBJ1-2
V gene: TRBV5-5

CDR3 protein: CSAITSLGGAIDTQYF
CDR3 DNA: TGCAGTGCCATTACTTCGTTGGGGGGGGCCATAGATACGCAGTATTTT
clone size: NA
D gene: NA
J gene: TRBJ2-3
V gene: TRBV20-1

CDR3 protein: CAISTITGNTEAFF
CDR3 DNA: TGTGCCATCTCGACAATCACCGGGAACACTGAAGCTTTCTTT
clone size: few
D gene: NA
J gene: TRBJ1-1
V gene: TRBV7-3

CDR3 protein: CASSHRGLTDTQYF
CDR3 DNA: TGTGCCAGCAGTCATCGAGGGTTGACAGATACGCAGTATTTT
clone size: many
D gene: NA
J gene: TRBJ2-3
V gene: TRBV12-3/TRBV12-4

CDR3 protein: CASQRGDTDTQYF
CDR3 DNA: TGTGCCAGCCAGCGGGGGGACACAGATACGCAGTATTTT
clone size: NA
D gene: TRBD2
J gene: TRBJ2-3
V gene: TRBV5-8

CDR3 protein: CSVEGLAGALTDTQYF
CDR3 DNA: TGCAGCGTTGAGGGTCTGGCGGGGGCTCTCACAGATACGCAGTATTTT
clone size: once
D gene: NA
J gene: TRBJ2-3
V gene: TRBV29-1

CDR3 protein: CASEGTGLAGSYNEQYF
CDR3 DNA: TGCGCCAGCGAAGGGACAGGTTTAGCGGGCTCCTACAATGAGCAGTACTTC
clone size: NA
D gene: NA
J gene: TRBJ2-7
V gene: TRBV5-1

CDR3 protein: CASSLGQGAPPYNEQFF
CDR3 DNA: TGCGCCAGCAGCCTGGGACAGGGAGCCCCACCCTACAATGAGCAGTTCTTC
clone size: NA
D gene: TRBD1
J gene: TRBJ2-1
V gene: TRBV4-1

CDR3 protein: CASSDKKGVAGEGEQYF
CDR3 DNA: TGCGCCAGCAGCGATAAGAAGGGAGTAGCGGGAGAAGGCGAGCAGTACTTC
clone size: NA
D gene: TRBD2
J gene: TRBJ2-7
V gene: TRBV5-1

CDR3 protein: CSAWGQSSYNSPLHF
CDR3 DNA: TGCAGTGCCTGGGGACAGAGCTCCTATAATTCACCCCTCCACTTT
clone size: few
D gene: TRBD1
J gene: TRBJ1-6
V gene: TRBV29-1

CDR3 protein: CASSSSPRLAGERAKNIQYF
CDR3 DNA: TGCGCCAGCAGCTCCTCGCCTAGACTAGCGGGAGAGCGAGCCAAAAACATTCAGTACTTC
clone size: many
D gene: TRBD2
J gene: TRBJ2-4
V gene: TRBV5-1

CDR3 protein: CASQNGRGAGEQYF
CDR3 DNA: TGTGCCAGCCAAAATGGACGGGGGGCAGGGGAGCAGTACTTC
clone size: NA
D gene: NA
J gene: TRBJ2-7
V gene: TRBV6-5

CDR3 protein: CASRPGVWEETQYF
CDR3 DNA: TGTGCCAGCCGGCCGGGAGTTTGGGAAGAGACCCAGTACTTC
clone size: NA
D gene: NA
J gene: TRBJ2-5
V gene: TRBV2

CDR3 protein: CASSFRKRGLAGSQETQYF
CDR3 DNA: TGTGCCAGCAGCTTTCGAAAAAGGGGACTAGCGGGTTCTCAAGAGACCCAGTACTTC
clone size: NA
D gene: TRBD2
J gene: TRBJ2-5
V gene: TRBV7-2

CDR3 protein: CATSGDGNQPQNF
CDR3 DNA: TGTGCCACCAGCGGAGACGGGAATCAGCCCCAGAATTTT
clone size: NA
D gene: NA
J gene: TRBJ1-5
V gene: TRBV15

CDR3 protein: CATSTGLQGRGETQYF
CDR3 DNA: TGTGCCACCAGCACCGGCTTACAGGGTAGAGGCGAGACCCAGTACTTC
clone size: once
D gene: NA
J gene: TRBJ2-5
V gene: TRBV15

CDR3 protein: CASSPIASGIPDTQYF
CDR3 DNA: TGTGCCAGCTCACCAATAGCTAGCGGGATCCCAGATACGCAGTATTTT
clone size: NA
D gene: TRBD2
J gene: TRBJ2-3
V gene: TRBV18

CDR3 protein: CASSQAWRFDEQYF
CDR3 DNA: TGTGCCAGCAGCCAAGCTTGGAGGTTCGACGAGCAGTACTTC
clone size: many
D gene: NA
J gene: TRBJ2-7
V gene: TRBV14

CDR3 protein: CASSFRTSGHSYEQYF
CDR3 DNA: TGTGCCAGCAGTTTCAGGACTAGCGGCCACTCCTACGAGCAGTACTTC
clone size: NA
D gene: TRBD2
J gene: TRBJ2-7
V gene: TRBV12-3/TRBV12-4

CDR3 protein: CASSLDPRFTDTQYF
CDR3 DNA: TGTGCCAGCAGCCTCGACCCCAGGTTTACAGATACGCAGTATTTT
clone size: NA
D gene: NA
J gene: TRBJ2-3
V gene: TRBV7-3

CDR3 protein: CATSEPGQGNTGELFF
CDR3 DNA: TGTGCCACCAGTGAGCCGGGACAGGGGAACACCGGGGAGCTGTTTTTT
clone size: NA
D gene: TRBD1
J gene: TRBJ2-2
V gene: TRBV24-1

CDR3 protein: CSVEQGGSDTQYF
CDR3 DNA: TGCAGCGTTGAACAGGGGGGATCGGATACGCAGTATTTT
clone size: NA
D gene: NA
J gene: TRBJ2-3
V gene: TRBV29-1

CDR3 protein: CASSAGVGRYEQYF
CDR3 DNA: TGTGCCAGCAGTGCAGGGGTGGGCCGATACGAGCAGTACTTC
clone size: NA
D gene: NA
J gene: TRBJ2-7
V gene: TRBV6-1

CDR3 protein: CTSSYAGGQGCEQYF
CDR3 DNA: TGTACCAGCAGCTACGCGGGGGGCCAGGGGTGCGAGCAGTACTTC
clone size: NA
D gene: TRBD2
J gene: TRBJ2-7
V gene: TRBV11-1

CDR3 protein: CASSRRTGADTEAFF
CDR3 DNA: TGTGCCAGCAGCCGGAGGACAGGGGCGGACACTGAAGCTTTCTTT
clone size: few
D gene: TRBD1
J gene: TRBJ1-1
V gene: TRBV7-9

CDR3 protein: CASRRSLASSPYEQYF
CDR3 DNA: TGTGCCAGCAGGCGGTCATTGGCATCATCCCCATACGAGCAGTACTTC
clone size: NA
D gene: NA
J gene: TRBJ2-7
V gene: TRBV12-3/TRBV12-4

CDR3 protein: CASSQQGGSQPQHF
CDR3 DNA: TGTGCCAGCAGCCAACAGGGTGGGTCTCAGCCCCAGCATTTT
clone size: NA
D gene: NA
J gene: TRBJ1-5
V gene: TRBV3-1

CDR3 protein: CASSASRGQGFHGQYF
CDR3 DNA: TGTGCCAGCAGTGCCTCACGAGGACAGGGTTTCCACGGGCAGTACTTC
clone size: NA
D gene: TRBD1
J gene: TRBJ2-7
V gene: TRBV28

CDR3 protein: CASSPRLADNIQYF
CDR3 DNA: TGTGCCAGCAGTCCCCGGCTCGCGGACAACATTCAGTACTTC
clone size: NA
D gene: NA
J gene: TRBJ2-4
V gene: TRBV28

CDR3 protein: CASSDGRRAFF
CDR3 DNA: TGTGCCAGCAGCGACGGGCGGAGGGCTTTCTTT
clone size: NA
D gene: NA
J gene: TRBJ1-1
V gene: TRBV6-5

CDR3 protein: CASSSRVGETQYF
CDR3 DNA: TGTGCCAGCAGCTCCAGGGTTGGAGAGACCCAGTACTTC
clone size: NA
D gene: NA
J gene: TRBJ2-5
V gene: TRBV7-8

CDR3 protein: CASSLQSDTQYF
CDR3 DNA: TGTGCCAGCAGCTTACAGTCGGATACGCAGTATTTT
clone size: many
D gene: NA
J gene: TRBJ2-3
V gene: TRBV7-2

CDR3 protein: CASSQDRDRPYNEQFF
CDR3 DNA: TGTGCCAGCAGCCAAGATCGGGACAGACCCTACAATGAGCAGTTCTTC
clone size: NA
D gene: TRBD1
J gene: TRBJ2-1
V gene: TRBV3-1